These T cell receptor beta chains were read from a single sample in a study of identical twins. In TCRdb, the 5' RACE reads were re-called with MiXCR into one record per CDR3 protein. Among roughly 490,000 distinct CDR3 sequences listed, around 15% were seen once. The sample was also reused in another study, on yellow fever vaccine responses in identical twins.

Sample: CD4+ T cells sorted from blood. The receptors here all came from a woman aged 18-35 years in good health. CDR3s include the opening cysteine and the closing phenylalanine or tryptophan. D genes are given only for firm matches. Not all rows give a size; the values are once, few, many and, for expanded clones, a class.

-,many,TRBJ1-4,TRBV5-1,CASSLTTNEKLFF,TGCGCCAGCAGCTTGACCACTAATGAAAAACTGTTTTTT
-,-,TRBJ2-7,TRBV7-2,CASSPGRSSYEQYF,TGTGCCAGCAGCCCTGGACGGAGCTCCTACGAGCAGTACTTC
-,many,TRBJ1-2,TRBV5-5,CASSLLTGGNGYTF,TGTGCCAGCAGCTTGCTCACAGGCGGGAATGGCTACACCTTC
-,few,TRBJ2-2,TRBV11-2,CASSPKLRDKNTGELFF,TGTGCCAGCAGCCCAAAATTACGGGACAAGAACACCGGGGAGCTGTTTTTT
-,few,TRBJ1-1,TRBV9,CASSVGGTEAFF,TGTGCCAGCAGCGTAGGGGGGACTGAAGCTTTCTTT
-,-,TRBJ2-7,TRBV28,CASTAVGWQGSHEQYF,TGTGCCAGCACCGCCGTTGGTTGGCAGGGGAGCCACGAGCAGTACTTC
-,many,TRBJ2-7,TRBV10-3,CAMGVDISYEQYF,TGTGCCATGGGGGTGGACATTTCCTACGAGCAGTACTTC
TRBD1,many,TRBJ1-6,TRBV12-3/TRBV12-4,CASSSGQGLAYSPLHF,TGTGCCAGCAGTTCTGGACAGGGTTTGGCGTATTCACCCCTCCACTTT
-,-,TRBJ1-2,TRBV5-6,CASSLKAYGYTF,TGTGCCAGCAGCTTGAAGGCCTATGGCTACACCTTC
TRBD2,few,TRBJ2-3,TRBV7-9,CASSLVLAGTDTQYF,TGTGCCAGCAGCTTAGTACTAGCGGGCACAGATACGCAGTATTTT
TRBD1,few,TRBJ2-7,TRBV28,CASKAPGQGYYEQYF,TGTGCCAGCAAGGCGCCCGGACAGGGGTACTACGAGCAGTACTTC
-,few,TRBJ2-1,TRBV12-3/TRBV12-4,CASRATLGTNEQFF,TGTGCCAGCAGGGCGACTCTGGGAACCAATGAGCAGTTCTTC
TRBD2,few,TRBJ2-7,TRBV27,CASTKLRTGTSGRAYGYEQYF,TGTGCCAGCACCAAATTAAGGACCGGGACTAGCGGGAGGGCATATGGGTACGAGCAGTACTTC